This TCR beta chain was sequenced for a study of identical twins (dated by TCRdb to about 2016). Notes on the research overall: To test whether fetal clonotypes persist, this study deep-sequenced TCR alpha and beta repertoires from monozygotic twins, from unrelated adults of various ages, and from cord blood. Replicate twin experiments were performed at different times using different library preparation protocols to rule out contamination.

Results and caveats for the whole study, not just this receptor: Zero-insertion analyses could be partly confounded by invariant T cells such as MAIT and iNKT, though diverse VJ usage argued against such confounding for most clonotypes. The excess sharing between twins in beta out-of-frame sequences was weaker because fewer shared sequences reduced the signal-to-noise ratio. Out-of-frame TCR alpha sequences shared between twins showed an excess of low generation-probability sequences compared with coincidental sharing between unrelated individuals. In monozygotic twins, out-of-frame TCR alpha sharing was systematically underestimated by recombination models, although the models agreed with sharing between unrelated individuals. Because the same donors could not be followed over many years, the conclusions relied on cross-sectional statistical analysis. Abundant cord blood beta clonotypes had fewer insertions, young adult naive repertoires showed a similar but weaker trend, and memory repertoires showed no such trend.

The library was built by means of 5' RACE. Sequenced using an Illumina HiSeq 2000. A universal primer binding site was added through template switching, and the final cDNA carried a unique molecular identifier so that TCR cDNA molecules could be counted accurately. Specific primers in the conserved constant-segment region were used to synthesize first-strand cDNA for TCR alpha and beta chains. Each cDNA library was double barcoded, with a SMART-Mk sample barcode plus Illumina barcodes, to control for contamination. TruSeq adapter sequences along with Illumina sample barcodes were introduced in two successive PCR steps. Sequencing of the TCR alpha and beta cDNA libraries was done on the Illumina HiSeq platform using custom primers. As for the authors' bioinformatics: Raw reads were processed with MiGEC to extract unique molecular identifiers, and MiXCR was used to determine CDR3 positions. For each individual, recombination models were inferred using an EM algorithm with the repgenHMM and IGoR tools. Shared clonotypes were analyzed with the tcR package in R, and sharing was normalized by the product of cloneset sizes. Out-of-frame nonproductive sequences were analyzed to study raw recombination free of thymic and clonal selection effects. TCRdb cleaned the public reads at Q25 with fastp, built clones with MiXCR and kept in-frame beta chains. Every CDR3 protein is listed once, alongside the most common genes and DNA of its rows. TCRdb's processing, not the authors' own work, is the source of the V and J calls. Present in this sample are approximately 690,000 distinct CDR3 sequences, roughly 6.2% of which were seen just once. The biggest ten clones account for roughly 1.6% of the sample.

The germline ends are 14 bases apart after V is trimmed by 0 bases and J by 7 bases. The CDR3 starts with the cysteine, ends with the phenylalanine, and has 15 residues. Just CDR3 DNA is preserved here, 45 bases in frame from base 1. CDR1 and CDR2 (SGHRS, YFSETQ) derive from the germline V gene. Every donor was a healthy Caucasian. Three unrelated non-twin adults were additionally sequenced: a male aged 18 to 29, a male aged 50 to 59 and a female aged 50 to 59. Using Miltenyi CD45RO+ enrichment and human naive T-cell isolation kits, memory (CD45RO+) and naive T cells were isolated from PBMC. Concerning this clonotype: What this receptor recognizes is not known. No per-base quality is available; no much larger clone lies one base away.

The receptor was derived from a man aged 18 to 30 in good health. The source material was naive T cells sorted from blood. The cell subset or site label here, explained by the study, means: cells isolated with a human naive T-cell isolation kit. Recombination connected TRBV5-1 to TRBJ2-1; the D gene lacks a confident call. The CDR3 is CASSLVPLPGNEQFF. The base sequence is TGCGCCAGCAGCTTGGTACCGCTACCAGGAAATGAGCAGTTCTTC.